Below, 18 T cell receptor beta chains from the same sample are listed, as sequenced in a study of identical twins. TCRdb itself ran the 5' RACE reads through MiXCR, one entry per CDR3 protein. The data show around 690,000 distinct CDR3 sequences, 21% seen once. A further study also used this sample, focusing on T cells expressing NK-cell markers.

What was sequenced was PBMCs. Source of these receptors: a young woman in good health.

This chain links TRBV10-3 with TRBJ2-7; D remains unclear. With 11 bases removed from V and 5 bases from J, the gap between germline ends came to 7 bases. The CDR3 is 9 residues long. Germline-derived CDR1 and CDR2 are ENHRY and SYGVKD. Here the CDR3 DNA reads TGTGCCCCCAGCAACGAGCAGTACTTC. As protein: CAPSNEQYF.

This chain connects TRBV5-1 to TRBJ2-6, with 9 nucleotides matching TRBD1. Trimming at V came to 3 bases and at J to 0 bases, leaving 1 base not matched to a gene. The CDR3 spans 16 residues. CDR1 is SGHRS, CDR2 YFSETQ, per germline. The CDR3 DNA reads as TGCGCCAGCAGCTCGACAGGGGGCTCTGGGGCCAACGTCCTGACTTTC. It specifies CASSSTGGSGANVLTF.

Only a few counts were recorded for this clonotype. The V and J genes are TRBV5-1 and TRBJ2-7; the D is unclear. This CDR3 is built from 16 residues. Deletions cut 0 bases from V and 0 bases from J, with 13 bases between. CDR1 and CDR2 from the germline V gene are SGHRS and YFSETQ. CDR3 region: CASSLVMPSGSYEQYF. DNA for the CDR3: TGCGCCAGCAGCTTGGTAATGCCGTCAGGCTCCTACGAGCAGTACTTC.

This clonotype was counted many times. This chain connects TRBV18 to TRBJ2-5; tentative D call: TRBD1 (6 bases). The CDR3 loop spans 12 amino acids. V was trimmed by 4 bases and J by 4 bases, leaving 7 bases between them. Per the germline V gene, CDR1 is KGHSH and CDR2 is LQKENI. The CDR3, as DNA: TGTGCCAGCTCACTGGGGGCAGAGACCCAGTACTTC. It specifies CASSLGAETQYF.

This clonotype was observed a few times. The chain recombines TRBV7-8 with TRBJ2-7; D is undetermined. The V end was cut by 2 bases, the J end by 5 bases, with 13 bases between. Germline-derived CDR1 and CDR2 are SGHVS and FQNEAQ. This CDR3 spans 14 amino acids. This chain's CDR3 is CASSLNSWPHEQYF. The CDR3 DNA follows: TGTGCCAGCAGCTTAAATTCATGGCCCCACGAGCAGTACTTC.

This clonotype was recorded at least ten times. One end of the junction is discordant with germline, which a read error may explain. The chain has TRBV5-1 and TRBJ2-3; TRBD2 aligns across 9 bases. The CDR3 loop spans 15 amino acids. Germline-derived CDR1 and CDR2 are SGHRS and YFSETQ. Here the CDR3 reads CASSLGLAGTDTQYF. In DNA, the CDR3 is TGTGCCAGCAGTCTGGGACTAGCCGGCACAGATACGCAGTATTTT. Supplemented by reference TRBV5-1 and TRBJ2-3, the full variable domain reads KAGVTQTPRYLIKTRGQQVTLSCSPISGHRSVSWYQQTPGQGLQFLFEYFSETQRNKGNFPGRFSGRQFSNSRSEMNVSTLELGDSALYLCASSLGLAGTDTQYFGPGTRLTVL.

This clonotype was seen a few times. The chain links TRBV7-9 to TRBJ2-3; D gene unclear. From germline, CDR1 is SEHNR and CDR2 FQNEAQ (reference sequence). V shed 4 bases and J shed 9 bases, with 11 bases lying between them. CDR3 size: 12 residues. The CDR3 DNA is TGTGCCAGCAGCTCTCTAGAGGCAACGCAGTATTTT. It encodes CASSSLEATQYF. The variable domain in full, completed from reference TRBV7-9 and TRBJ2-3, reads DTGVSQNPRHKITKRGQNVTFRCDPISEHNRLYWYRQTLGQGPEFLTYFQNEAQLEKSRLLSDRFSAERPKGSFSTLEIQRTEQGDSAMYLCASSSLEATQYFGPGTRLTVL.

The chain joins TRBV20-1 to TRBJ1-2; D perhaps matches TRBD1 (5 bases). The V gene's germline CDR1 is DFQATT and CDR2 SNEGSKA (reference sequence). The CDR3 is 12 amino acids. Trimming left V 8 bases short and J 3 bases short, with 13 bases between. CDR3 sequence (DNA): TGCAGTTCTGCCTCGGGGGACTATGGCTACACCTTC. Translating gives CSSASGDYGYTF.

This clonotype was seen a few times. This chain links TRBV6-5 with TRBJ2-5; D call uncertain. Trimming left V 0 bases short and J 12 bases short, with 17 bases between. CDR1 is MNHEY and CDR2 is SVGAGI in the germline V gene. This CDR3 has 14 amino acids. The CDR3 DNA follows: TGTGCCAGCAGTTACTCTAAACCGTCAAAGGCTGAGTACTTC. Translated, it gives CASSYSKPSKAEYF.

CDR3 in amino acids: CASSFQAATETQYF. The CDR3 DNA follows: TGTGCCAGCAGCTTTCAGGCCGCCACTGAGACCCAGTACTTC. The chain has TRBV7-9 and TRBJ2-5; no reliable D call. Deletions cut 3 bases from V and 5 bases from J, with 13 bases between. This CDR3 comprises 14 residues. The germline gives CDR1 SEHNR, CDR2 FQNEAQ (reference sequence). Supplemented by reference TRBV7-9 and TRBJ2-5, the full variable domain reads DTGVSQNPRHKITKRGQNVTFRCDPISEHNRLYWYRQTLGQGPEFLTYFQNEAQLEKSRLLSDRFSAERPKGSFSTLEIQRTEQGDSAMYLCASSFQAATETQYFGPGTRLLVL.

In its sample, this clonotype was seen a few times. The rearrangement uses TRBV12-3 or TRBV12-4 and TRBJ1-5; D call uncertain. There are 13 residues in the CDR3. Trimming pared 8 bases from V and 3 bases from J, leaving 11 bases between. This CDR3 is CASGSRLNQPQHF. The CDR3 nucleotides are TGTGCCAGCGGCTCTCGCCTCAATCAGCCCCAGCATTTT.

This clonotype was observed a handful of times. The chain employs TRBV6-5 and TRBJ2-5, with 9 nucleotides matching TRBD2. Germline CDR1 reads MNHEY; CDR2 reads SVGAGI. The CDR3 covers 17 residues. Unmatched junction bases numbered 10, after V lost 0 bases and J lost 5 bases. This CDR3 is CASSYSGEAGGQETQYF. CDR3 nucleotides: TGTGCCAGCAGTTACTCGGGGGAGGCGGGGGGGCAGGAGACCCAGTACTTC.

This clonotype was counted only a few times. The chain carries TRBV5-6 and TRBJ2-3, with D perhaps assigned TRBD1 or TRBD2 (6 bases each). CDR3 length: 15 residues. Deletions cut 3 bases from V and 3 bases from J, with 14 bases between. Germline V gene lookup returns CDR1 SGHDT and CDR2 YYEEEE. The CDR3 here is CASSYGGQSTDTQYF. The CDR3 nucleotides read TGTGCCAGCAGCTACGGGGGACAAAGTACAGATACGCAGTATTTT.

The chain uses TRBV6-6 and TRBJ1-1, with D perhaps matching TRBD1 (6 bases). Germline CDR1 is MNHNY and CDR2 is SVGAGI (reference sequence). The CDR3 totals 12 residues. Trimming took off 7 bases at V and 10 bases at J, with 16 bases between the two ends. The CDR3 region has the DNA TGTGCCAGCACCCTAGGGGGGGTCGGAGCTTTCTTT. The encoded protein is CASTLGGVGAFF.

The table lists this clonotype with a few counts. V usage is TRBV6-1 and J usage is TRBJ2-7, with TRBD2 matching 9 bases. The V gene end was trimmed by 8 bases and the J gene end by 2 bases; junction bases not matched to a gene: 7. Germline values: CDR1 MNHNS, CDR2 SASEGT. This CDR3 comprises 14 residues. CDR3 sequence: CASGRREGPYEQYF. In DNA, the CDR3 is TGTGCCAGCGGTCGGCGGGAGGGCCCCTACGAGCAGTACTTC.

This clonotype has at least ten counts. This chain uses TRBV7-9 with TRBJ1-5; D unclear. CDR1 is SEHNR, CDR2 FQNEAQ, per germline (reference sequence). V dropped 5 bases and J dropped 7 bases, with 12 bases sitting between them. There are 13 residues in the CDR3. This CDR3 reads CASSVEGLQPQHF. The CDR3, as DNA: TGTGCCAGCAGCGTGGAAGGGCTCCAGCCCCAGCATTTT.

This clonotype was found many times. The chain combines TRBV12-3 or TRBV12-4 with TRBJ1-5, with TRBD1 matching 9 bases. V shed 5 bases, J shed 1 base, and the junction held 3 bases outside the gene matches. This CDR3 is 15 amino acids long. CDR3 in DNA: TGTGCCAGCAGTACGGACAGGGGAAGCAATCAGCCCCAGCATTTT. As protein: CASSTDRGSNQPQHF.

J is TRBJ2-7 and V is TRBV29-1; D unclear. The germline V gene encodes CDR1 SQVTM and CDR2 ANQGSEA. Trimming took 4 bases from V and 3 from J, leaving 10 bases between them. The CDR3 is 12 residues long. The CDR3 bases are TGCAGCGTTGTTGCCAGAGACTACGAGCAGTACTTC. As protein: CSVVARDYEQYF.